The clone carrying this TCR beta chain was detected once. The antigen is undetermined. Measured with immunoSEQ multiplex PCR; TCRdb has only the in-frame clones, and not every one. The sample lists 140,000 to 150,000 clones, about 90% occurring once. This record comes from a study of T cell responses to AZD1222 COVID-19 vaccine. Regarding the study as a whole: Only five to seven AZD1222 recipients were seropositive at baseline. All repertoire sampling was performed exclusively after the peak T cell response. Receipt of two AZD1222 doses was followed by a rise in Spike-specific TCR breadth and depth. Of spike-specific TCRs, nearly half reportedly target regions left unmutated in variants.

V lost 3 bases to trimming and J lost 7 bases, with 10 bases between them. The CDR3 runs to 13 residues. The germline V gene has CDR1 MDHEN and CDR2 SYDVKM. The TCR was taken from an adult who received the AZD1222 COVID-19 vaccine. Specimen: peripheral blood, collected 28 days after the second AZD1222 dose. V usage is TRBV28 and J usage is TRBJ2-1; no firm D call. CDR3 region: CASSFQRLNEQFF. CDR3 in DNA: TGTGCCAGCAGTTTTCAGCGCCTGAATGAGCAGTTCTTC.